This T cell receptor (beta chain) is drawn from a study of blood T cell repertoires in COVID-19. For the study at large: Collection of acute and convalescent COVID-19 samples took place in the United States, Italy and Spain. The analysed material was cDNA or gDNA that came from T cells, B-cell-depleted T cells, or PBMCs.

CDR3 length: 14 amino acids. The V gene's germline CDR1 is SQVTM and CDR2 ANQGSEA. Trimming removed 5 bases at V and 1 base at J, with 11 bases between. Original processing methods: Nucleated cell counts were estimated from reference gene primer amplification. Method: immunoSEQ multiplex PCR; TCRdb's copy keeps in-frame clones and lacks some. V and J calls and clone size are given by that table; D and trimming were obtained from the DNA. The profile shows around 72,000 clones, 80% to 90% of them singletons. The V gene is TRBV29-1, the J gene TRBJ2-2; tentatively, D is TRBD1 (6 bases). Specimen: peripheral blood. This receptor was taken from a man in his fifties with active COVID-19. CDR3 loop: CSVKRGQNTGELFF. The CDR3 region has the DNA TGCAGCGTTAAAAGGGGACAGAACACCGGGGAGCTGTTTTTT.